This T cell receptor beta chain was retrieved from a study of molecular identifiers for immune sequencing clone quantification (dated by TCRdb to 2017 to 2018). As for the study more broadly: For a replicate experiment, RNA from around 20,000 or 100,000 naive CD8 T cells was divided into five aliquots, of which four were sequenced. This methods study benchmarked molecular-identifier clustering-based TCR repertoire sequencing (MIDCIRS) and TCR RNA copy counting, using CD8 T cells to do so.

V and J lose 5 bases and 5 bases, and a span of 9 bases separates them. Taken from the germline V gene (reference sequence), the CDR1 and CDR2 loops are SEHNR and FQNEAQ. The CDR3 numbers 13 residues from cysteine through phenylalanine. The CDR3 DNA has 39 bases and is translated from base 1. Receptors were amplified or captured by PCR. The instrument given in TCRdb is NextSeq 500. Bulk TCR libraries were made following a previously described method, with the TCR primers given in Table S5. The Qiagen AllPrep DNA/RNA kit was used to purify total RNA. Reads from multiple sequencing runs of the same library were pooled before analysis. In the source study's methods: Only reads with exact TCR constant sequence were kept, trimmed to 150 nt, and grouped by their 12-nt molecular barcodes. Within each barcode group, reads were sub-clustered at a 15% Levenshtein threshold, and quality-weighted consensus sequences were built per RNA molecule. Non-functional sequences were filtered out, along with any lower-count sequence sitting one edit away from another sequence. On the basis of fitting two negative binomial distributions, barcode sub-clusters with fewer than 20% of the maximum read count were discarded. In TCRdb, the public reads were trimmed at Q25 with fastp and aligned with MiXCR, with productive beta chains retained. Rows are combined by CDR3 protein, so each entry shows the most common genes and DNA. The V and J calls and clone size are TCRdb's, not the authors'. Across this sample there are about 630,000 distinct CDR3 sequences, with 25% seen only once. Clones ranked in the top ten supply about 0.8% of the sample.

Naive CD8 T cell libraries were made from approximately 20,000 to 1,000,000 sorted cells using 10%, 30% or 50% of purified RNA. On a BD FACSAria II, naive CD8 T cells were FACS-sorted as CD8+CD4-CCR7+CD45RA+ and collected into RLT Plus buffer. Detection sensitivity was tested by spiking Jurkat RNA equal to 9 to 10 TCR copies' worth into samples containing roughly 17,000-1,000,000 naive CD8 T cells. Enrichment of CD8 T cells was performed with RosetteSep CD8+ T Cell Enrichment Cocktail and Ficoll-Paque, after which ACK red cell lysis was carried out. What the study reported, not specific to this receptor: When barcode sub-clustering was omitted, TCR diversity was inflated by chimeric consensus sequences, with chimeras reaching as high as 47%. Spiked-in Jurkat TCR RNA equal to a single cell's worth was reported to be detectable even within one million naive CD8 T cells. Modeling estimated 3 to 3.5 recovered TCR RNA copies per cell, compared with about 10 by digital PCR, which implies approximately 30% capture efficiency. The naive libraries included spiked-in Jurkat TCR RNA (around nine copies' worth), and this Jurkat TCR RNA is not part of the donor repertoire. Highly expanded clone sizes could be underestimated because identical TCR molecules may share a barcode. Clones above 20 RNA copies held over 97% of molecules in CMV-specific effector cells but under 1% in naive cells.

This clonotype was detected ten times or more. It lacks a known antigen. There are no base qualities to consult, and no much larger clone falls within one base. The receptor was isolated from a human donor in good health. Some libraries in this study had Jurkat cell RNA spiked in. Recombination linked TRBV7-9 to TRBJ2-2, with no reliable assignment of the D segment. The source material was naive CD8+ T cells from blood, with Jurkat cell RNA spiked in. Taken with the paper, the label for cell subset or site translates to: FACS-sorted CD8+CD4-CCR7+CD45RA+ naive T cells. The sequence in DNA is TGTGCCAGCAGCCATATCACAACCGGGGAGCTGTTTTTT. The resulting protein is CASSHITTGELFF.